The entry below gives a single TCR beta chain sequence along with its context. The source of the sample is a study of CD8 T cells in Susac syndrome. Random hexamers were used to reverse transcribe roughly 0.5 to 1 ug of RNA. Amplification of TCR beta CDR3 spanned 54 Vbeta and 13 Jbeta via immunoSEQ multiplex PCR. Each CDR3 protein is one row after TCRdb ran MiXCR on the immunoSEQ multiplex PCR reads. The data show roughly 80,000 distinct CDR3 sequences, roughly 94% seen once. This TCR was recovered from a human donor in good health. What was sequenced was CD8+ T cells from PBMCs.

CDR3 amino acids: CASSPGKGNTEAFF. In DNA, the CDR3 is TGCGCCAGCAGCCCGGGTAAGGGGAACACTGAAGCTTTCTTT. This chain uses TRBV5-1 with TRBJ1-1; no definite D call. The CDR3 extends over 14 amino acids. Germline V gene data show CDR1 as SGHRS and CDR2 as YFSETQ. V was clipped by 4 bases and J by 1 base, with 11 bases between them.